This T cell receptor beta chain was recorded in a study of PD-L1 blockade in urothelial cancer. Across the study: Blood analysis occurred 3 weeks (second dose) and 6 weeks after treatment start. General observations from the study: A pretreatment blood TCR clonality that fell below the median predicted better progression-free and overall survival.

Synthetic TCR analog templates were spiked into all PCRs individually. The repertoire was sequenced with immunoSEQ multiplex PCR; TCRdb's copy has only in-frame clones and lacks some. In the table there are about 130,000 clones, 65% to 85% of which are singletons. In this sample, this clone turned up many times. Its antigen is undetermined. Time point given: pretreatment peripheral blood. Patients' urothelial carcinoma was locally advanced or metastatic. The source of this sequence is a man aged 45-60 years with urothelial cancer. The sample in question was PBMCs, obtained around atezolizumab (anti-PD-L1) treatment.

CDR3: CASSRGTGQGTEAFF. In nucleotides, the CDR3 is TGTGCCAGCAGTCGGGGGACAGGGCAGGGGACTGAAGCTTTCTTT. The chain recombines TRBV2 with TRBJ1-1, with TRBD1 matching over 9 bases. Germline CDR1 reads SNHLY; CDR2 reads FYNNEI. The CDR3 spans 15 residues. V was clipped by 5 bases and J by 5 bases; unmatched bases: 9. The full variable domain, completed using reference TRBV2 and TRBJ1-1, is EPEVTQTPSHQVTQMGQEVILRCVPISNHLYFYWYRQILGQKVEFLVSFYNNEISEKSEIFDDQFSVERPDGSNFTLKIRSTKLEDSAMYFCASSRGTGQGTEAFFGQGTRLTVV.